This T cell receptor (beta chain) derives from a study of T cells after yellow fever vaccination. A few counts support this clonotype. The germline gives CDR1 SEHNR, CDR2 FQNEAQ (reference sequence). This CDR3 spans 15 amino acids. V trimming: 5 bases; J trimming: 3 bases; junction bases outside the gene matches: 8. TCR cDNA, made by 5'RACE template switching, carried an added universal primer site and UMIs. TCRdb re-derived calls from the 5' RACE reads in MiXCR, one entry per CDR3 protein. The sample lists about 340,000 distinct CDR3 sequences, about an eighth occurring once. The receptor was isolated from a man aged 18 to 30 who received the YFV17D yellow fever vaccine. The starting material was CD4+ T cells sorted from PBMCs, obtained 15 days after the yellow fever booster vaccination. This sequence joins TRBV7-9 and TRBJ1-1; TRBD1 matches 8 bases. CDR3 protein: CASSTRQGRDTEAFF. The CDR3 DNA sequence: TGTGCCAGCAGCACCCGACAGGGGCGAGACACTGAAGCTTTCTTT. Looking up the rest from reference TRBV7-9 and TRBJ1-1 gives the full variable domain: DTGVSQNPRHKITKRGQNVTFRCDPISEHNRLYWYRQTLGQGPEFLTYFQNEAQLEKSRLLSDRFSAERPKGSFSTLEIQRTEQGDSAMYLCASSTRQGRDTEAFFGQGTRLTVV.